The 18 T cell receptor beta chains reported below all come from one sample, sequenced in a study of spatial heterogeneity in lung cancer. TCRdb reanalysed the 5' RACE reads using MiXCR and keeps one entry per CDR3 protein. The data contain roughly 120,000 distinct CDR3 sequences, 10% to 15% of them singletons. Time point described: blood at routine non-recurrence follow-up after resection. The study sequenced unsorted whole RNA from tumor, nontumor lung or frozen PBMC. This sample comprised PBMCs, obtained at follow-up. The receptor set was obtained from a male donor with early-stage non-small cell lung cancer.

This clonotype was counted between two and nine times. The chain links TRBV9 to TRBJ2-1; D ambiguous. The germline gives CDR1 SGDLS, CDR2 YYNGEE. This CDR3 is built from 14 residues. V was clipped by 0 bases and J by 5 bases, with 9 bases between them. CDR3 coding DNA: TGTGCCAGCAGCGTAGGTTCAACCCACAATGAGCAGTTCTTC. It yields the protein CASSVGSTHNEQFF.

The rearrangement links TRBV2 to TRBJ1-4; no clear D gene. The germline V gene encodes CDR1 SNHLY and CDR2 FYNNEI. The V end lost 6 bases, the J end lost 2 bases, and 10 bases lay between the germline ends. The CDR3 is 14 amino acids. CDR3 amino acids: CASRTLATNEKLFF. Written as DNA, the CDR3 is TGTGCCAGCAGGACCTTGGCTACTAATGAAAAACTGTTTTTT.

V gene TRBV28 combines with J gene TRBJ2-3; the D gene is possibly TRBD2 (6 bases). The CDR3 contains 17 residues. V lost 4 bases and J 5 bases, leaving 22 bases between the germline ends. In germline, CDR1 is MDHEN, CDR2 SYDVKM. The CDR3 loop reads CASSSPFPGGAKDTQYF. DNA of the CDR3: TGTGCCAGCAGTTCCCCCTTCCCTGGCGGGGCCAAAGATACGCAGTATTTT.

This clonotype was seen a handful of times. V is TRBV5-6 and J is TRBJ1-1; D is possibly TRBD1 (5 bases). The CDR3 runs to 13 residues. The ends were cut back, 3 bases at V and 3 bases at J, with 9 bases in the middle. From germline, CDR1 is SGHDT and CDR2 YYEEEE. CDR3 DNA: TGTGCCAGCAGCTACGTGGGGGACACTGAAGCTTTCTTT. Protein sequence: CASSYVGDTEAFF.

CDR3: CASSLGISGGPRDEQFF. In nucleotides, the CDR3 is TGTGCCAGCAGCTTAGGTATTAGCGGGGGCCCCAGGGATGAGCAGTTCTTC. The J gene is TRBJ2-1, the V gene TRBV11-3, with 9 nucleotides matching TRBD2. CDR3 length equals 17 residues. Germline lookup yields CDR1 SGHNT and CDR2 YENEEA. The J segment lost 8 bases and the V segment lost 1 base, leaving 12 bases of the junction unmatched.

This clonotype was observed at least ten times. The chain is built from TRBV5-1 and TRBJ2-2; 9 bases match TRBD1. CDR3 length: 15 amino acids. Germline loops: CDR1 SGHRS, CDR2 YFSETQ. V trimming: 7 bases; J trimming: 4 bases; junction bases outside the gene matches: 8. The CDR3 region has the DNA TGCGCCAGCGGGCCGGGACAGGGCCTCACCGGGGAGCTGTTTTTT. Residues: CASGPGQGLTGELFF.

A few counts support this clonotype. V and J are TRBV7-9 and TRBJ2-3; 10 bases agree with TRBD1. Germline V gene lookup returns CDR1 SEHNR and CDR2 FQNEAQ (reference sequence). The CDR3 is 18 residues long. The V gene end was trimmed by 1 base and the J gene end by 1 base; junction bases not matched to a gene: 8. This CDR3 reads CASSLGDGTGARTDTQYF. CDR3 DNA sequence: TGTGCCAGCAGCTTAGGAGATGGGACAGGGGCTCGCACAGATACGCAGTATTTT. Full variable domain (missing parts from reference TRBV7-9 and TRBJ2-3): DTGVSQNPRHKITKRGQNVTFRCDPISEHNRLYWYRQTLGQGPEFLTYFQNEAQLEKSRLLSDRFSAERPKGSFSTLEIQRTEQGDSAMYLCASSLGDGTGARTDTQYFGPGTRLTVL.

This chain connects TRBV7-8 to TRBJ1-4; D remains unclear. In germline, CDR1 is SGHVS, CDR2 FQNEAQ. Trimming shortened V by 1 base and J by 5 bases, and 8 bases separated the two germline ends. This CDR3 spans 14 amino acids. This CDR3 is CASSLGQRNEKLFF. The CDR3 nucleotides read TGTGCCAGCAGCTTAGGGCAGCGCAATGAAAAACTGTTTTTT.

Ten or more counts support this clonotype. V is TRBV10-3 and J is TRBJ1-3; D gene unclear. The CDR3 loop spans 13 amino acids. The germline V and J ends were trimmed by 7 bases and 1 base, with 8 bases remaining between them. Per the germline V gene, CDR1 is ENHRY and CDR2 is SYGVKD. DNA for the CDR3: TGTGCCATCAAACTCACTTCTGGAAACACCATATATTTT. Encoded protein: CAIKLTSGNTIYF.

This clonotype was counted ten times or more. The V and J genes are TRBV20-1 and TRBJ2-1, with unresolved D. The CDR3 runs 14 residues. V lost 0 bases and J 0 bases, leaving 6 bases between the germline ends. In germline, CDR1 is DFQATT, CDR2 SNEGSKA (reference sequence). CDR3 sequence (DNA): TGCAGTGCTAGAGAGGGATCCTCCTACAATGAGCAGTTCTTC. Translating gives CSAREGSSYNEQFF.

This clonotype was detected many times. An end of the junction does not agree with germline; a read error may underlie this. The V gene is TRBV3-1, the J gene TRBJ2-5, with TRBD1 matching 7 bases. Germline CDR1 LGHDT, CDR2 YNNKEL (reference sequence). The CDR3 is 16 amino acids. The CDR3, as DNA: TGTGCCAGCAGACAAGGGACAGCTTTGTACCAAGAGACCCAGTACTTC. Translation gives CASRQGTALYQETQYF.

This clonotype was seen a few times. This chain uses TRBV19 with TRBJ2-7, with D tentatively TRBD1 or TRBD2 (5 bases each). This CDR3 has 13 residues. The germline V and J ends were trimmed by 5 bases and 3 bases, with 11 bases remaining between them. Germline CDR1 LNHDA, CDR2 SQIVND (reference sequence). Here the CDR3 DNA reads TGTGCCAGTAGTTCCGCTGGGGGCTACGAGCAGTACTTC. Translated: CASSSAGGYEQYF.

The chain couples TRBV20-1 to TRBJ1-2, with 7 bases fitting TRBD1. The V and J ends lost 0 bases and 5 bases, in that order; junction bases with no gene match: 3. Germline V CDR1 and CDR2: DFQATT, SNEGSKA (reference sequence). The CDR3 spans 13 residues. The CDR3 DNA follows: TGCAGTGCTAGAGATCCGACAGGGTATGGCTACACCTTC. It translates to CSARDPTGYGYTF.

This clonotype was recorded at least ten times. This rearrangement joins TRBV4-3 to TRBJ2-7; D remains unclear. The CDR3 spans 14 residues. The ends were cut back, 6 bases at V and 1 base at J, with 13 bases in the middle. CDR1 is LGHNA and CDR2 is YSLEER in the germline V gene. In nucleotides, the CDR3 is TGCGCCAGCAGACCTCAGGTTAATTCCTACGAGCAGTACTTC. Its translation is CASRPQVNSYEQYF.

This clonotype has just a few counts. J is TRBJ2-1 and V is TRBV6-5; D perhaps matches TRBD2 (7 bases). Trimming cost V 5 bases and J 6 bases, with 17 bases left between them. The CDR3 has 15 residues. Per the germline V gene, CDR1 is MNHEY and CDR2 is SVGAGI. CDR3 residues: CASSPSPGGRNEQFF. In nucleotides, the CDR3 is TGTGCCAGCAGTCCCTCGCCCGGGGGGCGCAATGAGCAGTTCTTC.

This clonotype was observed a few times. CDR3 loop: CASSLGSRTDPMNTEAFF. In DNA form, the CDR3 reads TGTGCCAGCAGCTTAGGGTCCCGGACAGACCCCATGAACACTGAAGCTTTCTTT. The chain uses TRBV7-8 and TRBJ1-1; D is perhaps TRBD1 (6 bases). Germline CDR1 reads SGHVS; CDR2 reads FQNEAQ. This CDR3 region has 18 residues. V was trimmed by 1 base and J by 0 bases, leaving 18 bases between them.

The chain combines TRBV20-1 with TRBJ2-7; TRBD1 matches 9 bases. Germline CDR1 DFQATT, CDR2 SNEGSKA (reference sequence). CDR3 length: 15 residues. The CDR3 is CSAGPRTGAAYEQYF. Written as DNA, the CDR3 is TGCAGCGCTGGTCCCCGGACAGGGGCAGCCTACGAGCAGTACTTC.

The V and J genes are TRBV7-9 and TRBJ2-1, with D possibly matching TRBD2 (8 bases). V lost 8 bases and J 1 base, leaving 21 bases between the germline ends. Germline values: CDR1 SEHNR, CDR2 FQNEAQ (reference sequence). The CDR3 runs to 17 residues. CDR3 sequence (DNA): TGTGCCAGCTCCCCCCGGGGGGGACAGAGATCCTACAATGAGCAGTTCTTC. Translating gives CASSPRGGQRSYNEQFF.